This TCR beta chain emerged from a study of cytomegalovirus exposure and HLA in healthy donors. General observations from the study: Within an earlier analysis, most TCR beta V segments proved productive either about 90% or about 30% of the time.

The PCR was carried out with 60 Vbeta primers and 13 Jbeta primers. Clones were sequenced by immunoSEQ multiplex PCR, and TCRdb holds only the in-frame ones, with some missing. The sample lists about 130,000 clones; approximately 83% were seen once. Trimming stripped 5 bases from V and 2 bases from J, with 11 bases between. Looked up from germline, CDR1 is LGHNT and CDR2 is FRNRAP. The CDR3 has 14 residues. With respect to this clone: The antigen remains undetermined.

The chain recombines TRBV12-5 with TRBJ2-3, with D possibly matching TRBD1 (6 bases). This clonotype was obtained from a woman in her thirties or forties in good health and CMV-seropositive. The sample was PBMCs. Here the CDR3 DNA reads TGTGCTAGTGGTGAGGGACAATCCACAGATACGCAGTATTTT. Translated: CASGEGQSTDTQYF.